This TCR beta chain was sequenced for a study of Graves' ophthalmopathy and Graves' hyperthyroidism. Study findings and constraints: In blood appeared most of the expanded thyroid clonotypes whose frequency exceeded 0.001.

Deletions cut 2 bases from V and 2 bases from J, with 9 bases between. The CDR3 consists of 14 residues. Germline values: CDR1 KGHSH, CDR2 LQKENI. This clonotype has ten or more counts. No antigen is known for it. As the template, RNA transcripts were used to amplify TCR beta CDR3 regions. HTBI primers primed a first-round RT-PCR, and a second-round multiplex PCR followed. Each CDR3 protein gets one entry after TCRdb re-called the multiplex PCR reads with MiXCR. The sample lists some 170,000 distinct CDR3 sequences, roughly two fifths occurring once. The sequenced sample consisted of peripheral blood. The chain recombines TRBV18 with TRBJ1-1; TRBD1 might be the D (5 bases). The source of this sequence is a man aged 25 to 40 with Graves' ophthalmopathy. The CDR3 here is CASSPGGFNTEAFF. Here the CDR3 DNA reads TGTGCCAGCTCACCAGGGGGGTTCAACACTGAAGCTTTCTTT.